The 29 T cell receptor beta chains given below trace back to one sample, sequenced in a study of blood T cell repertoires in COVID-19. The repertoire was sequenced with immunoSEQ multiplex PCR; TCRdb's copy has only in-frame clones and lacks some. The sample lists under 500,000 clones; 80% to 90% were seen once. The sequenced material came from PBMCs or T cells enriched from blood (not recorded which). The receptor set was obtained from a man younger than 45 who had recovered from COVID-19.

The rearrangement uses TRBV28 and TRBJ2-7, with a weak D call TRBD1 (6 bases). V dropped 5 bases and J dropped 4 bases, with 15 bases sitting between them. The V gene's germline CDR1 is MDHEN and CDR2 SYDVKM. The CDR3 runs to 14 residues. In nucleotides, the CDR3 is TGTGCCAGCAGTCCTGGACAGCGGACGTACGAGCAGTACTTC. It specifies CASSPGQRTYEQYF.

To note about this clone: Other DNA sequences in this specimen translate into the identical CDR3. The gene calls are TRBV7-2 and TRBJ1-1, with D unclear. The length of the CDR3 is 13 residues. Germline CDR1 reads SGHTA; CDR2 reads FQGNSA. V was trimmed by 5 bases and J by 2 bases, leaving 9 bases between them. CDR3 bases: TGTGCCAGCAGCATCCAGGAAAACACTGAAGCTTTCTTT. This codes for CASSIQENTEAFF.

The chain links TRBV19 to TRBJ2-2; TRBD2 is a possible D gene (5 bases). Trimming stripped 1 base from V and 8 bases from J, with 8 bases between. Germline V lookup: CDR1 LNHDA, CDR2 SQIVND (reference sequence). The CDR3 length is 13 residues. The DNA for the CDR3 is TGTGCCAGTAGTATAGCGGGGAAGGGGGAGCTGTTTTTT. The encoded protein is CASSIAGKGELFF.

The chain employs TRBV9 and TRBJ2-7, with 10 bases identical to TRBD2. After removal of 4 bases from V and 5 bases from J, the junction contained 12 bases not matched to a gene. CDR3 size: 16 residues. CDR1 is SGDLS, CDR2 YYNGEE, per germline. The CDR3 region has the DNA TGTGCCAGCAGCCCCGAATGGGCTAGCGGGAGACACGAGCAGTACTTC. This codes for CASSPEWASGRHEQYF.

This chain connects TRBV7-9 to TRBJ2-7, with 8 bases identical to TRBD1. V lost 4 bases to trimming and J lost 6 bases; unmatched junction nucleotides: 5. Germline CDR1 is SEHNR and CDR2 is FQNEAQ (reference sequence). This CDR3 has 13 amino acids. The CDR3 is CASSSKGQAEQYF. CDR3 bases: TGTGCCAGCAGCTCCAAGGGACAGGCCGAGCAGTACTTC.

About this clone itself: Other DNA variants within this sample encode the same CDR3. This chain links TRBV18 with TRBJ1-5; D unclear. CDR3 length: 13 residues. Trimming pared 3 bases from V and 2 bases from J, leaving 5 bases between. Germline assignment: CDR1 KGHSH and CDR2 LQKENI. CDR3 protein: CASSPEGNQPQHF. The CDR3 DNA sequence: TGTGCCAGCTCACCCGAGGGCAATCAGCCCCAGCATTTT.

The chain recombines TRBV30 with TRBJ1-1; D not certain. CDR3 size: 15 residues. V lost 0 bases and J lost 1, with 12 bases in between. Germline values: CDR1 GTSNPN, CDR2 SVGIG (reference sequence). The CDR3 loop reads CAWSVTSRRNTEAFF. The CDR3 DNA is TGTGCCTGGAGTGTAACCAGCCGGAGGAACACTGAAGCTTTCTTT. Combining the CDR3 with reference TRBV30 and TRBJ1-1 gives the whole variable domain SQTIHQWPATLVQPVGSPLSLECTVEGTSNPNLYWYRQAAGRGLQLLFYSVGIGQISSEVPQNLSASRPQDRQFILSSKKLLLSDSGFYLCAWSVTSRRNTEAFFGQGTRLTVV.

The rearrangement uses TRBV20-1 and TRBJ2-7, with TRBD2 identical over 12 bases. The CDR3 length is 15 residues. Losses at the gene ends were 3 bases for V and 4 bases for J; bases not matched to a gene: 7. Germline V CDR1 and CDR2: DFQATT, SNEGSKA (reference sequence). The DNA for the CDR3 is TGCAGTGCTAGTACCGGGACTAGCGGGTATTACGAGCAGTACTTC. Protein product: CSASTGTSGYYEQYF.

The gene calls are TRBV6-6 and TRBJ2-7; 9 positions match TRBD1. The V segment lost 6 bases and the J segment 5 bases; nucleotides outside the gene matches: 11. CDR1 is MNHNY and CDR2 is SVGAGI in the germline V gene (reference sequence). CDR3 length: 15 residues. The CDR3 spells CASSPSLGTGNEQYF. CDR3 DNA sequence: TGTGCCAGCAGCCCCAGTTTAGGGACAGGGAACGAGCAGTACTTC.

This clone was detected only a few times. This sequence joins TRBV12-3 or TRBV12-4 and TRBJ2-3, with TRBD2 matching 7 bases. V shed 10 bases and J 4 bases; nucleotides not matched to a gene: 5. The CDR3 has 12 residues. The CDR3 reads CATGGLPDTQYF. The DNA of the CDR3 is TGTGCCACGGGGGGTTTGCCAGATACGCAGTATTTT.

This chain links TRBV10-3 with TRBJ2-7, with 7 nucleotides matching TRBD1. Germline V gene lookup returns CDR1 ENHRY and CDR2 SYGVKD. Losses at the gene ends were 5 bases for V and 3 bases for J; bases not matched to a gene: 10. This CDR3 has 15 residues. The CDR3 loop reads CAISTRDRADYEQYF. CDR3 DNA sequence: TGTGCCATCAGTACACGGGACAGAGCCGACTACGAGCAGTACTTC.

This clone appeared once. The genes are TRBV3-1 (or the pseudogene TRBV3-2) and TRBJ2-5, with D possibly matching TRBD2 (6 bases). Germline lookup yields CDR1 LGHDT and CDR2 YNNKEL (reference sequence). This CDR3 has 15 residues. Deletions cut 2 bases from V and 4 bases from J, with 14 bases between. Written as DNA, the CDR3 is TGTGCCAGCAGCCAAAGGGAGGCCACAGGAGAGACCCAGTACTTC. Protein product: CASSQREATGETQYF.

This rearrangement joins TRBV9 to TRBJ1-6; 7 nucleotides match TRBD1. This CDR3 is built from 14 residues. CDR1 and CDR2 from the germline V gene are SGDLS and YYNGEE. The trim removed 3 bases at V and 10 bases at J, leaving 7 bases unmatched. The CDR3 nucleotides read TGTGCCAGCAGCGCCACAGGGGTAGGGTCACCCCTCCACTTT. It specifies CASSATGVGSPLHF.

With regard to this clone: A much bigger clone sits one base away, suggesting this may be a read error. V usage is TRBV12-3 or TRBV12-4 and J usage is TRBJ1-1; 8 bases line up with TRBD1. The CDR3 spans 13 residues. Trimming took 6 bases from V and 4 from J; bases not matched to a gene: 4. CDR3 DNA sequence: TGTGCCAGCAGCCCCGACAGGGGCACTGAAGCTTTCTTT. Translated: CASSPDRGTEAFF.

This clone has a single count. The chain recombines TRBV5-4 with TRBJ2-4; unclear D gene. This CDR3 is built from 16 residues. Germline CDR1 reads SGHNT; CDR2 reads YYREEE (reference sequence). V was shortened by 0 bases and J by 0 bases, with 10 bases between the two germline ends. CDR3 bases: TGTGCCAGCAGCTTGGGAGCGAATATAGCCAAAAACATTCAGTACTTC. Translating gives CASSLGANIAKNIQYF.

V gene TRBV5-4 combines with J gene TRBJ2-3, with 8 nucleotides matching TRBD2. Germline CDR1 reads SGHNT; CDR2 reads YYREEE (reference sequence). This CDR3 has 13 residues. V shed 5 bases, J shed 7 bases, and the junction held 6 bases outside the gene matches. In DNA form, the CDR3 reads TGTGCCAGCAGACCAACTAGCGGACATACGCAGTATTTT. It is translated as CASRPTSGHTQYF.

The chain employs TRBV7-2 and TRBJ2-7; 8 bases map to TRBD1. CDR1 SGHTA and CDR2 FQGNSA come from the germline V gene. The CDR3 totals 14 residues. V trimming: 5 bases; J trimming: 2 bases; junction bases outside the gene matches: 5. The CDR3 loop reads CASSHRDRTYEQYF. The CDR3 DNA is TGTGCCAGCAGCCACCGGGACAGGACCTACGAGCAGTACTTC.

V gene TRBV11-2 combines with J gene TRBJ1-2; D not resolved. CDR1 SGHAT and CDR2 FQNNGV come from the germline V gene. The length of the CDR3 is 13 residues. The V gene lost 3 bases and the J gene lost 7 bases, with 12 bases spanning the gap. The CDR3 sequence is CASSFPSGSGYTF. The DNA for the CDR3 is TGTGCCAGCAGCTTTCCCTCCGGGAGTGGCTACACCTTC. Together with reference TRBV11-2 and TRBJ1-2, the CDR3 gives the full variable domain: EAGVAQSPRYKIIEKRQSVAFWCNPISGHATLYWYQQILGQGPKLLIQFQNNGVVDDSQLPKDRFSAERLKGVDSTLKIQPAKLEDSAVYLCASSFPSGSGYTFGSGTRLTVV.

The V and J genes are TRBV28 and TRBJ1-6, with D possibly being TRBD1 (5 bases). Trimming took off 2 bases at V and 3 bases at J, with 5 bases between the two ends. The CDR3 is 14 amino acids. Germline-derived CDR1 and CDR2 are MDHEN and SYDVKM. In DNA, the CDR3 is TGTGCCAGCAGTTTAGACAGCTATAATTCACCCCTCCACTTT. Amino acid sequence: CASSLDSYNSPLHF. Complete variable domain (other parts from reference TRBV28 and TRBJ1-6): DVKVTQSSRYLVKRTGEKVFLECVQDMDHENMFWYRQDPGLGLRLIYFSYDVKMKEKGDIPEGYSVSREKKERFSLILESASTNQTSMYLCASSLDSYNSPLHFGNGTRLTVT.

This clone occurred a few times. V is TRBV28 and J is TRBJ2-2; TRBD2 agrees at 11 bases. V gave up 2 bases and J gave up 6 bases; unmatched junction bases: 5. Germline loops: CDR1 MDHEN, CDR2 SYDVKM. The CDR3 has 16 amino acids. The CDR3 loop reads CASSLPSSGRSGELFF. Here the CDR3 DNA reads TGTGCCAGCAGTTTACCATCTAGCGGGAGGTCCGGGGAGCTGTTTTTT.

This chain links TRBV5-5 with TRBJ1-1, with 8 bases lining up with TRBD1. This CDR3 comprises 14 residues. The V gene end was trimmed by 2 bases and the J gene end by 5 bases; junction bases not matched to a gene: 5. CDR1 is SGHKS, CDR2 YYEKEE, per germline (reference sequence). Here the CDR3 DNA reads TGTGCCAGCAGCTTAACAGGGGGTTGGACTGAAGCTTTCTTT. It is translated as CASSLTGGWTEAFF.

J is TRBJ2-1 and V is TRBV30; D perhaps matches TRBD2 (6 bases). Looked up from germline, CDR1 is GTSNPN and CDR2 is SVGIG (reference sequence). V was shortened by 3 bases and J by 12 bases, with 21 bases between the two germline ends. The CDR3 has 14 residues. CDR3 DNA sequence: TGTGCCTGGAGGGACTACAACGACGGGACTCGGCAGTTCTTC. It codes for CAWRDYNDGTRQFF.

V usage is TRBV3-1 (or the pseudogene TRBV3-2) and J usage is TRBJ1-3; D gene uncertain. This CDR3 contains 15 residues. V was cut by 4 bases and J by 4 bases, with 14 bases left in between. The germline V gene encodes CDR1 LGHDT and CDR2 YNNKEL (reference sequence). As DNA, the CDR3 is TGTGCCAGCAGCCGCGAACTGTTCTCAGGAAACACCATATATTTT. Its translation is CASSRELFSGNTIYF.

This chain links TRBV28 with TRBJ2-3, with TRBD2 identical over 8 bases. This CDR3 contains 16 residues. V gave up 6 bases and J gave up 4 bases; unmatched junction bases: 12. The germline V gene encodes CDR1 MDHEN and CDR2 SYDVKM. In nucleotides, the CDR3 is TGTGCCAGCAGGACGCCGGGACTAGTTATTGCAGATACGCAGTATTTT. It encodes CASRTPGLVIADTQYF.

The CDR3 protein is CASSLGQGGGYEQYF. CDR3 nucleotide sequence: TGTGCCAGCAGCTTAGGACAGGGAGGAGGTTACGAGCAGTACTTC. This sequence joins TRBV7-8 and TRBJ2-7, with D perhaps matching TRBD1 (7 bases). The length of the CDR3 is 15 residues. Germline loops: CDR1 SGHVS, CDR2 FQNEAQ. The ends were cut back, 1 base at V and 4 bases at J, with 14 bases in the middle.

V and J are TRBV13 and TRBJ1-6, with D uncertain. Trimming left V 1 base short and J 5 bases short, with 6 bases between. Germline CDR1 reads PRHDT; CDR2 reads FYEKMQ (reference sequence). This CDR3 is built from 14 residues. The chain's CDR3 is CASSLAPNNSPLHF. The DNA of the CDR3 is TGTGCCAGCAGCTTAGCCCCTAATAATTCACCCCTCCACTTT.

V gene TRBV4-2 combines with J gene TRBJ2-7; 7 bases align to TRBD2. The CDR3 spans 14 residues. Per the germline V gene, CDR1 is LGHNA and CDR2 is YNFKEQ. V was pared by 5 bases and J by 5 bases, with 9 bases of the junction left unmatched. In DNA form, the CDR3 reads TGTGCCAGCAGCGATCTAGCGGAAACCAACGAGCAGTACTTC. Translating gives CASSDLAETNEQYF.

This chain uses TRBV5-1 with TRBJ1-1; no reliable D call. Germline CDR1 reads SGHRS; CDR2 reads YFSETQ. V lost 2 bases to trimming and J lost 2 bases, with 7 bases between them. The CDR3 totals 13 residues. The CDR3, as DNA: TGCGCCAGCAGCTTCGGGAGAAACACTGAAGCTTTCTTT. Translation: CASSFGRNTEAFF. Filled out from reference TRBV5-1 and TRBJ1-1, the complete variable domain reads KAGVTQTPRYLIKTRGQQVTLSCSPISGHRSVSWYQQTPGQGLQFLFEYFSETQRNKGNFPGRFSGRQFSNSRSEMNVSTLELGDSALYLCASSFGRNTEAFFGQGTRLTVV.

The chain employs TRBV2 and TRBJ2-3, with 8 bases fitting TRBD1. The CDR3 length is 15 residues. V was pared by 6 bases and J by 4 bases, with 9 bases of the junction left unmatched. In germline, CDR1 is SNHLY, CDR2 FYNNEI. CDR3 region: CASRLRTGLSDTQYF. CDR3 nucleotide sequence: TGTGCCAGCAGGCTCAGGACAGGGCTTTCAGATACGCAGTATTTT. Based on the CDR3 plus reference TRBV2 and TRBJ2-3, the full variable domain is EPEVTQTPSHQVTQMGQEVILRCVPISNHLYFYWYRQILGQKVEFLVSFYNNEISEKSEIFDDQFSVERPDGSNFTLKIRSTKLEDSAMYFCASRLRTGLSDTQYFGPGTRLTVL.